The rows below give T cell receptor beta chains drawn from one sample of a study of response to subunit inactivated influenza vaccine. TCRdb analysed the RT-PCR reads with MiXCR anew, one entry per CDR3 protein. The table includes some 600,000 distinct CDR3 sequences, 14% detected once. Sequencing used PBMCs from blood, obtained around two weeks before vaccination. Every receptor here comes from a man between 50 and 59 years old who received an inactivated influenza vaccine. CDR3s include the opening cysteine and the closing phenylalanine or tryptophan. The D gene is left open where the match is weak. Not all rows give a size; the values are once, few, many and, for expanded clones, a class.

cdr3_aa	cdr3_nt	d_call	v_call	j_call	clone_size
CASSLAASSGANVLTF	TGTGCCAGCAGCTTGGCCGCGAGCTCTGGGGCCAACGTCCTGACTTTC	-	TRBV5-6	TRBJ2-6	once
CASSLRSGTGVTNEQYF	TGCGCCAGCAGCTTGAGGTCTGGGACAGGTGTTACCAACGAGCAGTACTTC	TRBD1	TRBV5-1	TRBJ2-7	-
CASSGGLNSPLHF	TGTGCCAGCAGCGGGGGGCTTAATTCACCCCTCCACTTT	-	TRBV7-9	TRBJ1-6	few
CASSLKGWDSPLHF	TGTGCCAGCAGTTTAAAGGGTTGGGATTCACCCCTCCACTTT	-	TRBV27	TRBJ1-6	-
CASSYSANSYNEQFF	TGTGCCAGCAGTTACTCGGCAAACAGTTACAATGAGCAGTTCTTC	-	TRBV6-5	TRBJ2-1	-
CASSRVGSRNEQFF	TGTGCCAGCAGCCGCGTAGGGAGTCGGAATGAGCAGTTCTTC	-	TRBV12-3/TRBV12-4	TRBJ2-1	few
CSARPTGNNEQFF	TGCAGTGCTCGCCCCACAGGGAACAATGAGCAGTTCTTC	-	TRBV20-1	TRBJ2-1	many
CASSQEFDRGLQPQHF	TGTGCCAGCAGCCAAGAATTCGACAGGGGGCTCCAGCCCCAGCATTTT	TRBD1	TRBV4-2	TRBJ1-5	-
CSVAPGLAGSHEQYF	TGCAGCGTTGCCCCGGGACTAGCGGGATCCCACGAGCAGTACTTC	TRBD2	TRBV29-1	TRBJ2-7	few
CASSLARNPSTDTQYF	TGTGCCAGCAGCTTAGCGAGGAACCCTAGCACAGATACGCAGTATTTT	-	TRBV5-5	TRBJ2-3	-
CASSYSGTNGDTQYF	TGTGCCAGCAGCTACAGCGGGACCAATGGGGATACGCAGTATTTT	TRBD2	TRBV6-5	TRBJ2-3	few
CASGILSGRRENIQYF	TGTGCCAGCGGCATACTTAGCGGGAGGCGGGAAAACATTCAGTACTTC	TRBD2	TRBV7-2	TRBJ2-4	-
CASSLSGLKNSPLHF	TGTGCCAGCAGCTTATCCGGGCTTAAAAATTCACCCCTCCACTTT	-	TRBV7-9	TRBJ1-6	-
CASSSGTLNSPLHF	TGTGCCAGCAGCTCCGGGACCCTGAATTCACCCCTCCACTTT	-	TRBV7-9	TRBJ1-6	-
CAISRLAGSSYNEQFF	TGTGCCATCAGCCGACTAGCGGGGAGCTCCTACAATGAGCAGTTCTTC	TRBD2	TRBV10-3	TRBJ2-1	many
CASRGLRGGNEQYF	TGTGCCAGCAGGGGATTGCGGGGCGGCAACGAGCAGTACTTC	-	TRBV27	TRBJ2-7	-
CASSGPPQGLWTTLPGGEQFF	TGTGCCAGCAGTGGACCCCCGCAGGGGTTATGGACAACATTACCAGGGGGTGAGCAGTTCTTC	TRBD1	TRBV2	TRBJ2-1	-
CASRGLAGDSYNEQFF	TGTGCCAGCAGGGGACTAGCGGGGGACTCCTACAATGAGCAGTTCTTC	TRBD2	TRBV12-3/TRBV12-4	TRBJ2-1	few
CASSTGTTLGGELFF	TGTGCCAGCAGCACCGGGACCACCCTCGGGGGGGAGCTGTTTTTT	-	TRBV5-4	TRBJ2-2	-
CASSQDRGHDYEQYF	TGCGCCAGCAGCCAAGACAGGGGGCACGACTACGAGCAGTACTTC	TRBD1	TRBV4-3	TRBJ2-7	-
CSARENSNQPQHF	TGCAGTGCTAGAGAGAATAGCAATCAGCCCCAGCATTTT	-	TRBV20-1	TRBJ1-5	few
CASSPPIGGPLLPDTQYF	TGTGCCAGCAGCCCCCCTATTGGGGGCCCCCTGCTCCCAGATACGCAGTATTTT	-	TRBV9	TRBJ2-3	-
CAISDPGRAQETQYF	TGTGCCATCAGTGACCCTGGTAGGGCCCAAGAGACCCAGTACTTC	-	TRBV10-3	TRBJ2-5	few
CASSRNRGTDTQYF	TGTGCCAGCAGCCGAAACCGGGGCACAGATACGCAGTATTTT	-	TRBV14	TRBJ2-3	-
CSALGDSTDTQYF	TGCAGTGCTTTGGGGGATAGCACAGATACGCAGTATTTT	-	TRBV20-1	TRBJ2-3	-
CSAIGSNQPQHF	TGCAGTGCTATCGGTAGCAATCAGCCCCAGCATTTT	-	TRBV20-1	TRBJ1-5	-
CASSSLMGTEGTDTQYF	TGTGCCAGCAGTTCCCTCATGGGGACGGAGGGCACAGATACGCAGTATTTT	-	TRBV27	TRBJ2-3	many
CASSHWTSGSTDTQYF	TGCGCCAGCAGCCATTGGACTAGCGGGAGCACAGATACGCAGTATTTT	TRBD2	TRBV5-1	TRBJ2-3	few
CASSTQTGGNEKLFF	TGTGCCAGCAGTACCCAGACAGGGGGGAATGAAAAACTGTTTTTT	TRBD1	TRBV28	TRBJ1-4	few
CASSYYEQYF	TGTGCCAGCAGCTACTACGAGCAGTACTTC	-	TRBV11-2	TRBJ2-7	few
CASSYGGLGLADTQYF	TGTGCCAGCAGTTATGGAGGGCTGGGTTTGGCGGATACGCAGTATTTT	-	TRBV6-2/TRBV6-3	TRBJ2-3	few
CASSLGGGKVTEAFF	TGCGCCAGCAGCTTGGGAGGGGGCAAGGTCACTGAAGCTTTCTTT	TRBD1	TRBV5-1	TRBJ1-1	once
CASNLRQGSHYGYTF	TGTGCCAGCAACCTTCGGCAGGGAAGTCACTATGGCTACACCTTC	-	TRBV6-2/TRBV6-3	TRBJ1-2	-
CASQERGSGNTIYF	TGTGCCAGCCAGGAGCGGGGCTCTGGAAACACCATATATTTT	-	TRBV12-3/TRBV12-4	TRBJ1-3	-
CSARRRASNQPQHF	TGCAGTGCCAGAAGGAGAGCGAGCAATCAGCCCCAGCATTTT	-	TRBV20-1	TRBJ1-5	-
CASSTRDRGSVDTQYF	TGTGCCAGCAGTACTCGGGACAGGGGGAGTGTGGATACGCAGTATTTT	TRBD1	TRBV6-5	TRBJ2-3	-
CASSEARGHNEQFF	TGTGCCAGCAGTGAAGCGCGAGGACACAATGAGCAGTTCTTC	-	TRBV2	TRBJ2-1	-
CASSLLPSGIFSSGSAGELFF	TGTGCCAGCAGTTTATTACCTAGCGGGATATTTTCAAGTGGGTCGGCCGGGGAGCTGTTTTTT	TRBD2	TRBV27	TRBJ2-2	-
CASSSGLAGFRTGELFF	TGTGCCAGCAGCTCCGGACTAGCGGGATTTAGGACCGGGGAGCTGTTTTTT	TRBD2	TRBV7-9	TRBJ2-2	-
CASSFGQGATDTQYF	TGCGCCAGCAGCTTTGGACAGGGGGCAACAGATACGCAGTATTTT	TRBD1	TRBV5-1	TRBJ2-3	few
CAIKLAGITDTQYF	TGTGCCATCAAACTAGCGGGGATCACAGATACGCAGTATTTT	TRBD2	TRBV10-3	TRBJ2-3	few
CAWSDSFSYEQYF	TGTGCCTGGAGTGACTCCTTCTCCTACGAGCAGTACTTC	-	TRBV30	TRBJ2-7	many
CASSQEYRVRTRLPDTQYF	TGCGCCAGCAGCCAGGAATACAGGGTTAGGACTAGACTGCCAGATACGCAGTATTTT	-	TRBV4-3	TRBJ2-3	-
CASSLDSTAYEQYF	TGCGCCAGCAGTCTGGACAGTACGGCCTACGAGCAGTACTTC	-	TRBV5-1	TRBJ2-7	few
CASSLAPNYGYTF	TGTGCCAGCAGCTTAGCCCCTAACTATGGCTACACCTTC	-	TRBV7-2	TRBJ1-2	many
CASSLASTGQDYGYTF	TGTGCCAGCAGCTTAGCGTCGACAGGGCAGGACTATGGCTACACCTTC	TRBD1	TRBV7-8	TRBJ1-2	few
CSARVGDGHQPQHF	TGCAGTGCTAGAGTGGGGGATGGACATCAGCCCCAGCATTTT	-	TRBV20-1	TRBJ1-5	-
CSAREPGPPAVTF	TGCAGTGCTAGAGAACCGGGACCCCCAGCGGTCACCTTC	-	TRBV20-1	TRBJ1-2	few
CATSRGTRLAGEETQYF	TGTGCCACCAGCAGGGGGACGAGACTAGCGGGGGAAGAGACCCAGTACTTC	TRBD2	TRBV15	TRBJ2-5	few
CSAIYGGVSGTQYF	TGCAGTGCCATATACGGGGGAGTCTCTGGGACCCAGTACTTC	-	TRBV20-1	TRBJ2-5	few
CSARPFGGTYNEQFF	TGCAGTGCTAGACCATTCGGGGGCACCTACAATGAGCAGTTCTTC	-	TRBV20-1	TRBJ2-1	-